These 32 T cell receptor beta chains share one sample of origin, sequenced in a study of shared clonotypes between healthy human individuals. TCRdb's table, derived via immunoSEQ multiplex PCR, lists solely in-frame clones and lacks some. In the table there are 2 million or so clones, approximately 95% of which are singletons. CD45RO-negative, CCR7-selected cells formed the naive CD8 fraction, which excluded terminally differentiated effector memory CD45RA+ cells. Sequencing input: naive CD8+ T cells sorted from blood. These receptors were collected from a man aged 18 to 29 in good health.

The genes are TRBV29-1 and TRBJ2-7; D is unresolved. V was shortened by 8 bases and J by 6 bases, with 11 bases between the two germline ends. CDR3 length: 10 residues. Germline V CDR1 and CDR2: SQVTM, ANQGSEA. CDR3: CSPFWVEQYF. The CDR3 DNA is TGCAGCCCCTTTTGGGTCGAGCAGTACTTC.

J is TRBJ2-7 and V is TRBV19, with D possibly TRBD2 on 7 matching bases. From germline, CDR1 is LNHDA and CDR2 SQIVND (reference sequence). Trimming shortened V by 5 bases and J by 3 bases, and 23 bases separated the two germline ends. The CDR3 extends over 17 amino acids. CDR3 region: CASSVRSGGINDYEQYF. CDR3 DNA: TGTGCCAGTAGTGTCAGGTCGGGGGGCATTAATGACTACGAGCAGTACTTC.

The V gene is TRBV5-6, the J gene TRBJ1-2; D is possibly TRBD1 (6 bases). Germline-derived CDR1 and CDR2 are SGHDT and YYEEEE. The ends were cut back, 1 base at V and 7 bases at J, with 11 bases in the middle. This CDR3 is built from 13 residues. The CDR3 bases are TGTGCCAGCAGCTTGATTGGGGGCGTTGGCTACACCTTC. Translating it yields CASSLIGGVGYTF.

This clone was seen once. The V call is TRBV5-6, the J call TRBJ2-3; TRBD2 agrees at 7 bases. The V and J ends lost 3 bases and 2 bases, in that order; junction bases with no gene match: 3. The CDR3 contains 14 residues. Germline V gives CDR1 SGHDT, CDR2 YYEEEE. The CDR3 DNA reads as TGTGCCAGCAGCTCAGGACTAGACACAGATACGCAGTATTTT. Translated: CASSSGLDTDTQYF.

J is TRBJ1-2 and V is TRBV4-1; D is possibly TRBD1 (5 bases). Trimming shortened V by 0 bases and J by 4 bases, and 12 bases separated the two germline ends. This CDR3 region has 15 residues. Per the germline V gene, CDR1 is MGHRA and CDR2 is YSYEKL. The CDR3 DNA reads TGCGCCAGCAGCCAAGATGGGGACGGGCTCTATGGCTACACCTTC. Translating it yields CASSQDGDGLYGYTF.

The chain combines TRBV28 with TRBJ2-2; D remains ambiguous. V gave up 8 bases and J gave up 1 base, with 8 bases separating them. This CDR3 comprises 13 residues. CDR1 MDHEN and CDR2 SYDVKM come from the germline V gene. The CDR3 spells CASLTGNTGELFF. CDR3 DNA: TGTGCCAGCCTCACGGGGAACACCGGGGAGCTGTTTTTT.

The chain uses TRBV4-1 and TRBJ1-1; D call uncertain. Trimming pared 4 bases from V and 1 base from J, leaving 7 bases between. The CDR3 spans 13 residues. Germline CDR1 reads MGHRA; CDR2 reads YSYEKL. CDR3 bases: TGCGCCAGCAGCCTAAACCGGAACACTGAAGCTTTCTTT. Protein sequence: CASSLNRNTEAFF.

CDR3 in DNA: TGTGCCAGCAGTTTATCGCGGGGGCGCGAGCAGTACTTC. Residues: CASSLSRGREQYF. V gene TRBV27 combines with J gene TRBJ2-7; D is perhaps TRBD2 (7 bases). V was pared by 0 bases and J by 6 bases, with 9 bases between. Germline V CDR1 and CDR2: MNHEY, SMNVEV (reference sequence). The CDR3 consists of 13 residues.

The rearrangement joins TRBV10-1 to TRBJ2-1, with D unclear. The CDR3 has 14 amino acids. V lost 2 bases and J 4 bases, leaving 9 bases between the germline ends. Germline assignment: CDR1 WNHNN and CDR2 SYGVQD (reference sequence). DNA for the CDR3: TGCGCCAGCAGTGAGGATACGGGTTACAATGAGCAGTTCTTC. As protein: CASSEDTGYNEQFF.

The CDR3 DNA sequence: TGTGCCAGTAGTGTACAGGGGGGTTATGAAAAACTGTTTTTT. Translation gives CASSVQGGYEKLFF. The chain couples TRBV19 to TRBJ1-4; TRBD1 matches 8 bases. The CDR3 is 14 amino acids. V lost 5 bases, J lost 6 bases, and 5 bases stayed unmatched. Germline values: CDR1 LNHDA, CDR2 SQIVND (reference sequence).

This chain uses TRBV6-5 with TRBJ2-1; TRBD2 is a possible D gene (5 bases). CDR1 is MNHEY, CDR2 SVGAGI, per germline. The CDR3 has 16 amino acids. V gave up 3 bases and J gave up 8 bases, with 20 bases separating them. The DNA for the CDR3 is TGTGCCAGCAGTTATCTGGCAGGTTCCCCCGGGGATGAGCAGTTCTTC. Residues: CASSYLAGSPGDEQFF.

The chain carries TRBV6-5 and TRBJ2-1; D tentatively fits TRBD1 or TRBD2 (5 bases each). Per germline, CDR1 MNHEY and CDR2 SVGAGI. The CDR3 is made up of 15 amino acids. V was shortened by 0 bases and J by 2 bases, with 8 bases between the two germline ends. The CDR3 protein is CASSYSWDPYNEQFF. Here the CDR3 DNA reads TGTGCCAGCAGTTACTCGTGGGACCCCTACAATGAGCAGTTCTTC.

The chain uses TRBV9 and TRBJ2-1, with 9 bases aligning to TRBD2. Looked up from germline, CDR1 is SGDLS and CDR2 is YYNGEE. After removal of 0 bases from V and 5 bases from J, the junction contained 3 bases not matched to a gene. There are 15 residues in the CDR3. The CDR3 sequence is CASSVGSGGNNEQFF. The CDR3 region has the DNA TGTGCCAGCAGCGTAGGTAGCGGGGGAAACAATGAGCAGTTCTTC.

To note about this clone: This may come from a read error, since a much larger clone is one base off. V and J are TRBV7-8 and TRBJ1-1; no firm D call. The germline V gene has CDR1 SGHVS and CDR2 FQNEAQ. V was pared by 1 base and J by 4 bases, with 4 bases between. The CDR3 sequence is 12 residues long. The chain's CDR3 is CASSLGTTEAFF. The CDR3 DNA sequence: TGTGCCAGCAGCTTAGGGACCACTGAAGCTTTCTTT.

V is TRBV4-3 and J is TRBJ1-5; D remains ambiguous. The CDR3 is 15 amino acids. In germline, CDR1 is LGHNA, CDR2 YSLEER. Trimming took 4 bases from V and 2 from J, leaving 12 bases between them. CDR3 region: CASSPTDYGNQPQHF. CDR3 sequence (DNA): TGCGCCAGCAGCCCGACGGATTATGGCAATCAGCCCCAGCATTTT.

This clone showed up just a few times. The V gene is TRBV16, the J gene TRBJ2-7; TRBD1 might be the D (6 bases). Per the germline V gene, CDR1 is KGHSY and CDR2 is FQNENV. V lost 0 bases and J lost 2, with 23 bases in between. CDR3 length: 19 amino acids. The chain's CDR3 is CASSQSWGESDRNTYEQYF. For the CDR3, the DNA is TGTGCCAGCAGCCAATCGTGGGGTGAATCGGACAGAAACACCTACGAGCAGTACTTC.

V and J are TRBV13 and TRBJ2-3, with TRBD2 matching over 7 bases. Germline-derived CDR1 and CDR2 are PRHDT and FYEKMQ (reference sequence). V lost 6 bases, J lost 2 bases, and 11 bases stayed unmatched. CDR3 size: 16 residues. The CDR3, as DNA: TGTGCCAGCAGTTCCGACCCCGGGGGGACCACAGATACGCAGTATTTT. Its translation is CASSSDPGGTTDTQYF. The variable domain in full, with the rest retrieved from reference TRBV13 and TRBJ2-3, is AAGVIQSPRHLIKEKRETATLKCYPIPRHDTVYWYQQGPGQDPQFLISFYEKMQSDKGSIPDRFSAQQFSDYHSELNMSSLELGDSALYFCASSSDPGGTTDTQYFGPGTRLTVL.

In this sample, this clone turned up once. V and J are TRBV7-3 and TRBJ1-1; D uncertain. CDR1 and CDR2 from the germline V gene are SGHTA and FQGTGA. Deletions cut 5 bases from V and 1 base from J, with 8 bases between. The CDR3 has 13 amino acids. CDR3 DNA sequence: TGTGCCAGCAGCCCGAATGGGAACACTGAAGCTTTCTTT. It codes for CASSPNGNTEAFF.

The chain couples TRBV2 to TRBJ1-2, with 8 bases lining up with TRBD1. This CDR3 spans 16 amino acids. With 7 bases clipped from V and 2 bases from J, the junction kept 12 bases outside the gene matches. Germline V lookup: CDR1 SNHLY, CDR2 FYNNEI. Here the CDR3 DNA reads TGTGCCAGCACCGGGTCGACAGGGGCCCCAAACTATGGCTACACCTTC. Its translation is CASTGSTGAPNYGYTF. Supplemented by reference TRBV2 and TRBJ1-2, the full variable domain reads EPEVTQTPSHQVTQMGQEVILRCVPISNHLYFYWYRQILGQKVEFLVSFYNNEISEKSEIFDDQFSVERPDGSNFTLKIRSTKLEDSAMYFCASTGSTGAPNYGYTFGSGTRLTVV.

The V and J genes are TRBV27 and TRBJ1-1; D might be TRBD1 (6 bases). Germline values: CDR1 MNHEY, CDR2 SMNVEV (reference sequence). The CDR3 totals 15 residues. The V gene lost 5 bases and the J gene lost 8 bases, with 21 bases spanning the gap. CDR3 sequence (DNA): TGTGCCAGCAGTCCATTACAAGGGGGTTTGCCCGAAGCTTTCTTT. This codes for CASSPLQGGLPEAFF.

V usage is TRBV29-1 and J usage is TRBJ2-7; D remains ambiguous. Germline V CDR1 and CDR2: SQVTM, ANQGSEA. V lost 4 bases to trimming and J lost 5 bases, with 6 bases between them. This CDR3 spans 10 amino acids. CDR3 residues: CSVGLDEQYF. CDR3 DNA sequence: TGCAGCGTTGGGTTGGACGAGCAGTACTTC.

The rearrangement joins TRBV4-2 to TRBJ2-2; 8 nucleotides align to TRBD2. With 1 base clipped from V and 0 bases from J, the junction kept 7 bases outside the gene matches. The length of the CDR3 is 18 residues. Per germline, CDR1 LGHNA and CDR2 YNFKEQ. The CDR3 sequence: CASSQVVARGANTGELFF. Here the CDR3 DNA reads TGTGCCAGCAGCCAAGTAGTCGCGCGGGGGGCGAACACCGGGGAGCTGTTTTTT.

This chain uses TRBV5-6 with TRBJ2-7, with 7 positions matching TRBD1. The V gene's germline CDR1 is SGHDT and CDR2 YYEEEE. J lost 2 bases, V lost 4 bases, and 9 bases had no gene match. The CDR3 has 15 residues. CDR3 in DNA: TGTGCCAGCAGCGGAGTCCCAGACAGGGCCTACGAGCAGTACTTC. Amino acids: CASSGVPDRAYEQYF.

The chain employs TRBV9 and TRBJ2-1; no firm D call. CDR3 length: 13 amino acids. V gave up 3 bases and J gave up 3 bases, with 7 bases separating them. Germline V gene lookup returns CDR1 SGDLS and CDR2 YYNGEE. The CDR3, as DNA: TGTGCCAGCAGCGCCAGCGACTACAATGAGCAGTTCTTC. Protein sequence: CASSASDYNEQFF.

The rearrangement links TRBV29-1 to TRBJ2-5; maybe TRBD1 (6 bases). This CDR3 is built from 14 residues. V lost 6 bases and J 5 bases, leaving 19 bases between the germline ends. From germline, CDR1 is SQVTM and CDR2 ANQGSEA. CDR3 amino acids: CSVDLQGWSETQYF. The CDR3 nucleotides read TGCAGCGTAGACTTACAGGGCTGGTCGGAGACCCAGTACTTC.

The chain employs TRBV5-1 and TRBJ2-1; no clear D. There are 15 residues in the CDR3. Germline values: CDR1 SGHRS, CDR2 YFSETQ. The V gene lost 0 bases and the J gene lost 4 bases, with 11 bases spanning the gap. CDR3 bases: TGCGCCAGCAGCTTGGTCGACGGCCTATACAATGAGCAGTTCTTC. As protein: CASSLVDGLYNEQFF.

The genes are TRBV30 and TRBJ2-7, with D uncertain. The germline CDR1 and CDR2 sequences are GTSNPN and SVGIG (reference sequence). This CDR3 spans 11 amino acids. V was pared by 5 bases and J by 4 bases, with 9 bases between. CDR3 DNA: TGTGCCTGGGGGAACGCTTACGAGCAGTACTTC. Amino acid sequence: CAWGNAYEQYF.

The chain joins TRBV10-2 to TRBJ2-1; 7 bases align to TRBD2. After removal of 4 bases from V and 4 bases from J, the junction contained 1 base not matched to a gene. CDR1 is WSHSY, CDR2 SAAADI, per germline. The CDR3 sequence is 13 residues long. The chain's CDR3 is CASSAGGYNEQFF. DNA for the CDR3: TGCGCCAGCAGTGCGGGGGGTTACAATGAGCAGTTCTTC.

Notes on this clone: The sample carries other DNA sequences with the same CDR3. The rearrangement uses TRBV27 and TRBJ2-7, with 7 bases aligning to TRBD2. Trimming removed 3 bases from V and 4 bases from J; junction bases left unmatched: 3. This CDR3 comprises 13 residues. Germline V gives CDR1 MNHEY, CDR2 SMNVEV (reference sequence). Written as DNA, the CDR3 is TGTGCCAGCAGTTTGGCGGGGGAATACGAGCAGTACTTC. Translation gives CASSLAGEYEQYF.

The V call is TRBV5-1, the J call TRBJ2-2; D possibly corresponds to TRBD2 (5 bases). Germline loops: CDR1 SGHRS, CDR2 YFSETQ. The length of the CDR3 is 17 residues. V lost 0 bases to trimming and J lost 3 bases, with 15 bases between them. CDR3: CASSLVSMEVDTGELFF. The CDR3 region has the DNA TGCGCCAGCAGCTTGGTTTCCATGGAGGTGGACACCGGGGAGCTGTTTTTT.

This rearrangement joins TRBV9 to TRBJ2-3, with 11 nucleotides matching TRBD2. CDR1 and CDR2 (germline): SGDLS, YYNGEE. With V trimmed by 3 bases and J by 6 bases, 6 bases remained unmatched. CDR3 size: 15 residues. CDR3 sequence: CASSGSGGAMDTQYF. Here the CDR3 DNA reads TGTGCCAGCAGCGGTAGCGGGGGGGCGATGGATACGCAGTATTTT.

The V call is TRBV6-1, the J call TRBJ2-1, with TRBD2 matching over 7 bases. The length of the CDR3 is 12 residues. Germline V gives CDR1 MNHNS, CDR2 SASEGT. The J segment lost 11 bases and the V segment lost 1 base, leaving 2 bases of the junction unmatched. This CDR3 is CASSEGGGKQFF. The CDR3 DNA reads TGTGCCAGCAGTGAAGGCGGGGGAAAGCAGTTCTTC.